The clone carrying this TCR beta chain was detected a few times. Data came from immunoSEQ multiplex PCR; TCRdb stores just in-frame clones and leaves some out. Of under 250,000 clones in the sample, 85% to 90% were seen once. The data are from a study of blood T cell repertoires in COVID-19. Sequenced sample: PBMCs or T cells enriched from blood (not recorded which). The sequence was collected from a woman in her late teens or twenties in a cohort exposed to, infected with or recovered from COVID-19 (not recorded which).

The CDR3, as DNA: TGTGCCTGGAGTTCGGTTTCGAACACCGGGGAGCTGTTTTTT. Translating it yields CAWSSVSNTGELFF. The V call is TRBV30, the J call TRBJ2-2; D is uncertain. The germline V gene has CDR1 GTSNPN and CDR2 SVGIG (reference sequence). There are 14 residues in the CDR3. V was shortened by 2 bases and J by 0 bases, with 7 bases between the two germline ends. The full variable domain, in which reference TRBV30 and TRBJ2-2 provide the parts outside the CDR3, is SQTIHQWPATLVQPVGSPLSLECTVEGTSNPNLYWYRQAAGRGLQLLFYSVGIGQISSEVPQNLSASRPQDRQFILSSKKLLLSDSGFYLCAWSSVSNTGELFFGEGSRLTVL.